Shown below are 17 T cell receptor beta chains from a single sample sequenced in a study of Graves' ophthalmopathy and Graves' hyperthyroidism. The authors amplified TCR beta CDR3 regions, and they did so from RNA transcripts for repertoire sequencing. After a first-round RT-PCR with HTBI primers, a second-round multiplex PCR was run. TCRdb fed the multiplex PCR reads into MiXCR, producing one record per CDR3 protein. The sample lists 360,000 or so distinct CDR3 sequences; roughly 18% were seen once. The material sequenced was peripheral blood. Receptors were obtained from a young woman with Graves' ophthalmopathy.

Worth noting for this clonotype: A much larger clone differs from this one at a single base, so this may be a read error. Because the CDR3 is missing its conserved closing phenylalanine or tryptophan, this is likely a read error. The CDR3 bases are TGTGCCAGCAGTGCAGAGGGGGGAGGTCAGCCCCAGCATCTT. Protein: CASSAEGGGQPQHL. V is TRBV6-4 and J is TRBJ1-5, with a weak D call TRBD1 (6 bases). In germline, CDR1 is MRHNA, CDR2 SNTAGT. Trimming took 4 bases from V and 6 from J, leaving 13 bases between them. The CDR3 runs 14 residues.

This clonotype was recorded at least ten times. A read error may be the cause here, since a much bigger clone is one base away. This sequence joins TRBV30 and TRBJ1-1; D call uncertain. Germline V gene data show CDR1 as GTSNPN and CDR2 as SVGIG (reference sequence). The CDR3 has 12 residues. The germline V and J ends were trimmed by 1 base and 1 base, with 4 bases remaining between them. CDR3 amino acids: CAWSDRNTEAFF. The CDR3, as DNA: TGTGCCTGGAGTGATCGGAACACTGAAGCTTTCTTT.

The chain has TRBV27 and TRBJ2-5, with D perhaps matching TRBD2 (6 bases). Trimming left V 1 base short and J 4 bases short, with 13 bases between. Germline assignment: CDR1 MNHEY and CDR2 SMNVEV (reference sequence). The CDR3 loop spans 15 amino acids. The CDR3 here is CASSLFFSGRETQYF. The CDR3 DNA follows: TGTGCCAGCAGTTTATTCTTTAGCGGACGAGAGACCCAGTACTTC.

This clonotype has just one count. This chain uses TRBV6-2 or TRBV6-3 with TRBJ2-7; D possibly corresponds to TRBD1 (5 bases). The germline gives CDR1 MNHEY, CDR2 SVGEGT. V was trimmed by 6 bases and J by 3 bases, leaving 18 bases between them. CDR3 length equals 15 residues. CDR3 amino acids: CASRPAGAEYYEQYF. The CDR3 nucleotides are TGTGCCAGCAGGCCCGCTGGGGCGGAATACTACGAGCAGTACTTC.

At least ten counts were recorded for this clonotype. The gene calls are TRBV27 and TRBJ1-6, with TRBD1 as a possible D gene (6 bases). The germline CDR1 and CDR2 sequences are MNHEY and SMNVEV (reference sequence). V lost 5 bases and J lost 9, with 23 bases in between. This CDR3 is 17 amino acids long. The CDR3 loop reads CASSGSPLGRGGSPLHF. The CDR3 region has the DNA TGTGCCAGCAGTGGGTCTCCCCTGGGTCGAGGGGGTTCACCCCTCCACTTT.

This clonotype was seen many times. This sequence joins TRBV28 and TRBJ2-7; D might be TRBD2 (5 bases). The CDR3 is 16 residues long. Looked up from germline, CDR1 is MDHEN and CDR2 is SYDVKM. V was shortened by 4 bases and J by 3 bases, with 19 bases between the two germline ends. CDR3 sequence: CASSSTEVRGFYEQYF. The CDR3, as DNA: TGTGCCAGCAGTTCTACAGAGGTCCGGGGTTTCTACGAGCAGTACTTC. Drawing the rest from reference TRBV28 and TRBJ2-7, the complete variable domain is DVKVTQSSRYLVKRTGEKVFLECVQDMDHENMFWYRQDPGLGLRLIYFSYDVKMKEKGDIPEGYSVSREKKERFSLILESASTNQTSMYLCASSSTEVRGFYEQYFGPGTRLTVT.

This clonotype was seen many times. This rearrangement joins TRBV20-1 to TRBJ1-6, with D tentatively TRBD1 (5 bases). The V end was cut by 0 bases, the J end by 9 bases, with 18 bases between. The CDR3 has 16 amino acids. From germline, CDR1 is DFQATT and CDR2 SNEGSKA (reference sequence). The CDR3 DNA reads TGCAGTGCTAGAGATGGGGCCCCCCAAACACGTTCACCCCTCCACTTT. This codes for CSARDGAPQTRSPLHF.

This clonotype was detected many times. The chain links TRBV6-2 or TRBV6-3 to TRBJ1-2, with D tentatively TRBD1 (5 bases). V lost 0 bases, J lost 2 bases, and 19 bases lay in between. Per the germline V gene, CDR1 is MNHEY and CDR2 is SVGEGT. The CDR3 has 18 amino acids. CDR3 sequence: CASSYSLSQGVFNYGYTF. CDR3 in DNA: TGTGCCAGCAGTTACTCGTTGAGTCAGGGCGTGTTCAACTATGGCTACACCTTC.

At least ten counts were recorded for this clonotype. The chain combines TRBV4-1 with TRBJ1-1, with D uncertain. CDR1 is MGHRA, CDR2 YSYEKL, per germline. V dropped 4 bases and J dropped 0 bases, with 9 bases sitting between them. The CDR3 is 14 residues long. CDR3 region: CASSLAQLNTEAFF. CDR3 in DNA: TGCGCCAGCAGCCTCGCACAGCTGAACACTGAAGCTTTCTTT.

This clonotype was seen many times. V is TRBV29-1 and J is TRBJ2-5; 10 bases fit TRBD1. V trimming: 7 bases; J trimming: 1 base; junction bases outside the gene matches: 15. There are 17 residues in the CDR3. CDR1 is SQVTM and CDR2 is ANQGSEA in the germline V gene. CDR3: CSAPSLGQGNVQETQYF. In DNA, the CDR3 is TGCAGCGCGCCGTCATTGGGACAGGGGAACGTCCAAGAGACCCAGTACTTC.

This clonotype was counted at least ten times. This may arise from a read error, as a much more abundant clone is one base away. The J gene is TRBJ2-5, the V gene TRBV6-2 or TRBV6-3; D is tentatively TRBD1 or TRBD2 (5 bases each). This CDR3 has 12 amino acids. Looked up from germline, CDR1 is MNHEY and CDR2 is SVGEGT. CDR3 in amino acids: CASSGGSETRYF. CDR3 nucleotides: TGTGCCAGCAGTGGGGGATCGGAGACCCGGTACTTC.

This clonotype has ten or more counts. This rearrangement joins TRBV11-3 to TRBJ1-3; possible D gene TRBD1, 6 bases. Germline values: CDR1 SGHNT, CDR2 YENEEA. The CDR3 is 16 amino acids. V was cut by 5 bases and J by 0 bases, with 14 bases left in between. CDR3 protein: CASSPTTGHSGNTIYF. As DNA, the CDR3 is TGTGCCAGCAGCCCAACAACAGGGCACTCTGGAAACACCATATATTTT. Full variable domain (rest looked up from reference TRBV11-3 and TRBJ1-3): EAGVVQSPRYKIIEKKQPVAFWCNPISGHNTLYWYLQNLGQGPELLIRYENEEAVDDSQLPKDRFSAERLKGVDSTLKIQPAELGDSAVYLCASSPTTGHSGNTIYFGEGSWLTVV.

This clonotype showed up many times. J is TRBJ2-7 and V is TRBV30, with D possibly being TRBD1 (5 bases). The CDR3 has 12 amino acids. Germline V gives CDR1 GTSNPN, CDR2 SVGIG (reference sequence). V was shortened by 1 base and J by 3 bases, with 7 bases between the two germline ends. The CDR3 DNA reads TGTGCCTGGAGTGACAGGTTCTACGAGCAGTACTTC. It is translated as CAWSDRFYEQYF.

This clonotype was observed at least ten times. The V call is TRBV2, the J call TRBJ1-1; D gene ambiguous. The CDR3 has 12 residues. The germline V gene has CDR1 SNHLY and CDR2 FYNNEI. V gave up 6 bases and J gave up 9 bases, with 14 bases separating them. For the CDR3, the DNA is TGTGCCAGCAGGGCCCAGATCGGAAAAGCTTTCTTT. Translation gives CASRAQIGKAFF.

This clonotype was picked up many times. This chain links TRBV19 with TRBJ2-7, with 8 positions matching TRBD1. The CDR3 totals 14 residues. Trimming cost V 7 bases and J 2 bases; bases outside gene matches: 7. From germline, CDR1 is LNHDA and CDR2 SQIVND (reference sequence). CDR3: CASTGGSGPYEQYF. The CDR3 DNA sequence: TGTGCCAGTACAGGGGGCTCTGGACCCTACGAGCAGTACTTC.

The genes are TRBV6-1 and TRBJ2-5; 10 bases map to TRBD1. Germline V gene sequence: CDR1 MNHNS, CDR2 SASEGT. Unmatched junction bases numbered 17, after V lost 6 bases and J lost 7 bases. The length of the CDR3 is 17 residues. CDR3 DNA sequence: TGTGCCAGCAGAGAGGACAGGGGGACCAGCCTTAGAGGGACCCAGTACTTC. Its protein product is CASREDRGTSLRGTQYF.

This clonotype was counted at least ten times. The chain has TRBV2 and TRBJ2-7; D is unresolved. There are 11 residues in the CDR3. V was clipped by 11 bases and J by 7 bases, with 15 bases between them. Germline V gene sequence: CDR1 SNHLY, CDR2 FYNNEI. This chain's CDR3 is CAGKFFEEQYF. As DNA, the CDR3 is TGTGCCGGCAAGTTTTTCGAGGAGCAGTACTTC.